Listed below are T cell receptor beta chains from one sample, sequenced in a study of post-analysis software for immune sequencing data. TCRdb itself ran the PCR reads through MiXCR, one entry per CDR3 protein. The repertoire holds 750,000 to 950,000 distinct CDR3 sequences, with roughly 46% as singletons. Sequencing was done on a sample of blood. Source of these receptors: a girl aged 10 to 17 with multiple sclerosis. CDR3s include the opening cysteine and the closing phenylalanine or tryptophan.

cdr3_length	v_call	j_call	cdr3_aa
12	TRBV6-6	TRBJ2-1	CASSYQLYEQFF
16	TRBV6-5	TRBJ1-6	CASSPGAGLSTSPLHF
12	TRBV6-6	TRBJ1-1	CASSYHTGEAFF
15	TRBV6-1	TRBJ2-3	CASSESTGSTDTQYF
13	TRBV7-2	TRBJ2-4	CASSAGVNGIQYF
14	TRBV20-1	TRBJ2-1	CSAPPSGRPHEQFF
11	TRBV11-2	TRBJ1-2	CASSLTGRYTF
16	TRBV6-5	TRBJ2-4	CASSYRPGGGYNIQYF
13	TRBV24-1	TRBJ1-5	CATSGGEGRPQHF
13	TRBV7-2	TRBJ1-2	CASSAWTGNGYTF
15	TRBV10-3	TRBJ2-7	CAISARGGEFNEQYF
14	TRBV20-1	TRBJ2-1	CSATDRGWDNEQFF
15	TRBV20-1	TRBJ2-3	CSASGAGARTDTQYF
14	TRBV7-9	TRBJ2-1	CASSPPNYYNEQFF
13	TRBV12-3/TRBV12-4	TRBJ2-6	CASDRPGANVLTF
14	TRBV18	TRBJ2-3	CASSTHHETDTQYF
11	TRBV5-1	TRBJ2-1	CASSGGTDGFF
12	TRBV9	TRBJ2-7	CASSGESGAQYF
14	TRBV30	TRBJ2-1	CAWSPRSGFNEQFF
15	TRBV6-5	TRBJ2-7	CASSYRGWGTDEQYF
13	TRBV27	TRBJ2-5	CASSLSPSGEQYF
15	TRBV4-1	TRBJ2-7	CASSQGSSPSYEQYF
16	TRBV6-2/TRBV6-3	TRBJ1-5	CASSYGGLYSNQPQHF
11	TRBV20-1	TRBJ1-1	CSAMGIAEAFF
13	TRBV7-3	TRBJ2-3	CASSSQGRNTQYF
14	TRBV28	TRBJ2-5	CASSFGTSGETQYF
19	TRBV6-5	TRBJ2-2	CASSYSGTSGSIDTGELFF
16	TRBV10-3	TRBJ2-1	CAISQREGLVYNEQFF
12	TRBV11-2	.	CTSSLKRETQYF
16	TRBV12-3/TRBV12-4	TRBJ2-5	CASSLGLAGGGETQYF
12	TRBV6-1	TRBJ2-1	CASFTAYNEQFF
15	TRBV6-1	TRBJ1-5	CASSSRQFSDQPQHF
14	TRBV20-1	TRBJ1-2	CSARDTAVSDGYTF
14	TRBV7-2	TRBJ2-2	CASSLYPHTGELFF
16	TRBV24-1	TRBJ2-3	CATSDFPETSTDTQYF
15	TRBV28	TRBJ2-3	CASSTERTGTDTQYF
13	TRBV5-1	TRBJ1-1	CASSSAGDTEAFF
16	TRBV7-8	TRBJ1-2	CASSYPQRTGLGGYTF
12	TRBV29-1	TRBJ2-1	CSVGGSVYEQFF
14	TRBV5-5	TRBJ1-4	CASSLAELGEKLFF
14	TRBV4-2	TRBJ2-1	CASSQVSDYNEQFF
15	TRBV11-3	TRBJ1-2	CASSLAGEVNYGYTF
14	TRBV5-1	TRBJ1-4	CASSLEAANEKLFF
13	TRBV10-3	TRBJ2-5	CAISGRDWETQYF
14	TRBV12-3/TRBV12-4	TRBJ2-5	CASSLSPRRETQYF
12	TRBV18	TRBJ2-7	CASSQGFSEEYF
15	TRBV24-1	.	CATSDPDRFQETQFF
17	TRBV6-2/TRBV6-3	TRBJ2-1	CASSPRVAGTSYNEQFF
17	TRBV4-3	TRBJ2-5	CASSQHDRTSGWETQYF
14	TRBV15	TRBJ2-7	CATSRQGARHEQYF
16	TRBV12-3/TRBV12-4	TRBJ2-3	CASSALTGAGTDTQYF
15	TRBV20-1	TRBJ2-7	CSARDQGSGTYEQYF
16	TRBV6-6	TRBJ2-3	CASSFPLTGSTDTQYF
15	TRBV20-1	TRBJ2-3	CSASQRQRGADTQYF
17	TRBV6-1	TRBJ2-1	CASPEQKAGRTYNEQFF
14	TRBV20-1	TRBJ2-7	CSARGAGRTYEQYF